The entry below gives a single TCR beta chain sequence along with its context. This sample was taken from a study of blood T cell repertoires in COVID-19. TCRdb keeps only in-frame clones here, not all; method: immunoSEQ multiplex PCR. The sample lists more than 60,000 clones, 82% occurring once. The material sequenced was peripheral blood. This clonotype was obtained from a woman older than 75 with acute or convalescent COVID-19.

The CDR3 reads CASNPRTGVVNQPQHF. CDR3 DNA sequence: TGTGCCAGCAACCCCCGGACAGGGGTGGTCAATCAGCCCCAGCATTTT. The genes are TRBV6-2 or TRBV6-3 and TRBJ1-5; 9 positions agree with TRBD1. CDR3 length equals 16 residues. The V gene end was trimmed by 7 bases and the J gene end by 3 bases; junction bases not matched to a gene: 10. The V gene's germline CDR1 is MNHEY and CDR2 SVGEGT.